A selection of T cell receptor beta chains follows, all from one sample in a study of Ad26.COV2.S vaccination and SARS-CoV-2 variants. Data came from immunoSEQ multiplex PCR; TCRdb stores just in-frame clones and leaves some out. The sample has about 350,000 clones; about 85% are singletons. Specimen: peripheral blood, collected in a trial of Ad26.COV2.S vaccine versus placebo. The receptor set was obtained from a person between 18 and 65 years old who received the Ad26.COV2.S COVID-19 vaccine or a placebo. Each CDR3 is given with its conserved first and last residue. D genes are given only for firm matches. Size is omitted from some rows. Given values are once, few, many or a class for expanded clones.

CDR3	DNA	size	D	V	J
CSVKWLGAEAEKAETQYF	TGCAGCGTTAAGTGGTTGGGGGCAGAGGCTGAGAAGGCAGAGACCCAGTACTTC	few	.	TRBV29-1	TRBJ2-5
CASSLLAGGLLFF	TGTGCCAGCAGTTTACTAGCGGGGGGCCTTTTGTTTTTT	.	TRBD2	TRBV12-3/TRBV12-4	TRBJ2-2
CASSRGVGETQYF	TGTGCCAGCAGCCGGGGGGTTGGAGAGACCCAGTACTTC	.	TRBD2	TRBV9	TRBJ2-5
CASSLPLLEGRTPEAFF	TGTGCCAGCAGTTTACCCCTACTTGAGGGCAGGACGCCTGAAGCTTTCTTT	.	.	TRBV28	TRBJ1-1
CASSLWRGSGEQYF	TGTGCCAGCAGTTTATGGCGGGGCTCGGGCGAGCAGTACTTC	.	.	TRBV27	TRBJ2-7
CASSPWTGVGRNEQFF	TGTGCCAGCAGCCCATGGACAGGGGTAGGCCGCAATGAGCAGTTCTTC	.	TRBD1	TRBV9	TRBJ2-1
CASSLTPSAGTGELFF	TGCGCCAGCAGCTTGACACCCTCAGCGGGCACCGGGGAGCTGTTTTTT	.	.	TRBV5-1	TRBJ2-2
CAWTTGSYGYTF	TGTGCCTGGACCACAGGGAGCTATGGCTACACCTTC	.	.	TRBV30	TRBJ1-2
CASSEGARGRQETQYF	TGTGCCAGCAGTGAGGGGGCCCGGGGACGGCAAGAGACCCAGTACTTC	.	.	TRBV25-1	TRBJ2-5
CSVAISGVLFF	TGCAGCGTTGCGATATCAGGGGTACTGTTTTTT	.	.	TRBV29-1	TRBJ1-4
CASSLAGLRFDSF	TGTGCCAGCAGCTTGGCTGGTCTGAGATTTGATTCCTTC	.	.	TRBV5-5	TRBJ1-2
CASSVGLAGEVHTQYF	TGTGCCAGCAGCGTAGGACTAGCGGGAGAGGTGCATACGCAGTATTTT	.	TRBD2	TRBV9	TRBJ2-3
CASSTGPLDTGELFF	TGTGCCAGCAGCACAGGTCCTTTGGACACCGGGGAGCTGTTTTTT	once	.	TRBV9	TRBJ2-2
CSFAQRGGGQYF	TGCAGCTTTGCCCAGAGGGGGGGAGGGCAGTACTTC	.	.	TRBV29-1	TRBJ2-7
CASARGGQVHEQYF	TGTGCCAGCGCTAGGGGGGGACAGGTCCACGAGCAGTACTTC	.	.	TRBV9	TRBJ2-7
CASSLLVSSGQETDTQYF	TGTGCCAGCTCACTACTGGTGTCAAGCGGGCAAGAAACAGATACGCAGTATTTT	.	.	TRBV18	TRBJ2-3
CATNPGTGRYEQFF	TGTGCCACCAACCCCGGGACAGGGAGATATGAGCAGTTCTTC	.	TRBD1	TRBV24-1	TRBJ2-1
CASSSGQAKNIQYF	TGTGCCAGTAGTAGCGGACAGGCCAAAAACATTCAGTACTTC	.	.	TRBV19	TRBJ2-4
CASSPMTANTGELFF	TGTGCCAGCAGCCCGATGACAGCGAACACCGGGGAGCTGTTTTTT	.	.	TRBV11-2	TRBJ2-2
CASSLRGEGINNEQFF	TGTGCCAGCAGCTTAAGGGGGGAAGGGATCAACAATGAGCAGTTCTTC	few	.	TRBV5-4	TRBJ2-1
CASSVGGDEQFF	TGTGCCAGCAGCGTCGGGGGAGATGAGCAGTTCTTC	.	.	TRBV9	TRBJ2-1
CASSLDRTGPTNEKLFF	TGCGCCAGCAGCTTGGATCGGACAGGGCCAACTAATGAAAAACTGTTTTTT	.	TRBD1	TRBV5-1	TRBJ1-4
CASSYSPSGGAWNEQFF	TGTGCCAGCAGTTACTCCCCCAGCGGGGGGGCCTGGAATGAGCAGTTCTTC	.	TRBD2	TRBV6-2/TRBV6-3	TRBJ2-1
CATSQGFEAFF	TGTGCCACCAGCCAGGGGTTTGAAGCTTTCTTT	.	.	TRBV15	TRBJ1-1
CASSHAGTRNTEAFF	TGTGCCAGCAGTCACGCCGGGACAAGGAACACTGAAGCTTTCTTT	.	.	TRBV5-5	TRBJ1-1
CASSLAPPTNEKLFF	TGTGCCAGCAGCCTCGCTCCGCCAACTAATGAAAAACTGTTTTTT	.	.	TRBV7-2	TRBJ1-4
CASSPISQGLKEQYF	TGTGCCAGCTCACCAATTTCCCAGGGATTAAAGGAGCAGTACTTC	.	.	TRBV18	TRBJ2-7
CASSQSARGVLSNQPQHF	TGTGCCAGCAGCCAATCCGCCAGGGGGGTCCTTTCGAATCAGCCCCAGCATTTT	.	TRBD1	TRBV3-1/TRBV3-2	TRBJ1-5
CASSPFATNEKLFF	TGTGCCAGCTCACCTTTTGCAACTAATGAAAAACTGTTTTTT	.	.	TRBV18	TRBJ1-4
CASRLGNQETQYF	TGTGCCAGCAGACTGGGGAATCAAGAGACCCAGTACTTC	.	.	TRBV6-5	TRBJ2-5
CASSYRQDSYEQYF	TGTGCCAGCAGTTACCGACAGGACTCCTACGAGCAGTACTTC	.	.	TRBV6-2/TRBV6-3	TRBJ2-7
CASSLGTSYEQYF	TGTGCCAGCAGTTTGGGGACTAGCTACGAGCAGTACTTC	.	TRBD2	TRBV28	TRBJ2-7
CASSPTLQGPLLYTF	TGTGCCAGCAGCCCAACCCTACAGGGGCCCCTATTATACACCTTC	few	TRBD1	TRBV3-1/TRBV3-2	TRBJ1-2
CASSPPGQGMAYGYTF	TGCGCCAGCAGCCCGCCCGGACAGGGGATGGCCTATGGCTACACCTTC	.	TRBD1	TRBV5-1	TRBJ1-2
CASSYGSSEAFF	TGTGCCAGCAGCTATGGGTCTTCTGAAGCTTTCTTT	.	.	TRBV28	TRBJ1-1
CASSLVPGGDTQYF	TGTGCCAGCAGCTTAGTTCCCGGGGGAGATACGCAGTATTTT	.	.	TRBV7-9	TRBJ2-3
CASSRSNLKTNEKLFF	TGTGCCAGCAGCAGGTCAAATCTTAAAACTAATGAAAAACTGTTTTTT	.	.	TRBV5-6	TRBJ1-4
CASSLGQGSTQPQHF	TGTGCCAGCAGCCTCGGACAGGGAAGCACTCAGCCCCAGCATTTT	.	TRBD1	TRBV3-1/TRBV3-2	TRBJ1-5
CASSQRDGEKLFF	TGTGCCAGCTCTCAACGGGACGGTGAAAAACTGTTTTTT	.	.	TRBV18	TRBJ1-4
CASSPRRGRGSSYEQYF	TGTGCCAGCAGCCCACGGCGAGGGCGGGGTAGCTCCTACGAGCAGTACTTC	.	.	TRBV7-2	TRBJ2-7
CSAFPIQGVAEAFF	TGCAGCGCCTTTCCCATTCAGGGAGTCGCTGAAGCTTTCTTT	.	.	TRBV29-1	TRBJ1-1
CASSLSGGAAETQYF	TGTGCCAGCAGCTTAAGCGGGGGGGCAGCAGAGACCCAGTACTTC	.	TRBD2	TRBV5-4	TRBJ2-5
CSASVGLAGSLGTDTQYF	TGCAGTGCCAGTGTCGGACTAGCGGGATCGTTAGGCACAGATACGCAGTATTTT	.	TRBD2	TRBV20-1	TRBJ2-3
CASRGLTGPNSPLHF	TGTGCCAGCAGGGGTTTGACAGGCCCAAATTCACCCCTCCACTTT	.	.	TRBV2	TRBJ1-6
CASSLGTGARSYNEQFF	TGTGCCAGCAGCTTAGGGACAGGGGCGCGCTCCTACAATGAGCAGTTCTTC	.	TRBD1	TRBV11-3	TRBJ2-1
CATSRDRETQYF	TGTGCCACCAGCAGAGATCGGGAGACCCAGTACTTC	.	.	TRBV15	TRBJ2-5
CASSPQWDRAYNEQFF	TGTGCCAGCAGCCCCCAGTGGGACAGGGCGTACAATGAGCAGTTCTTC	.	TRBD1	TRBV7-8	TRBJ2-1
CATSGDALRGGELFF	TGTGCCACCAGCGGAGATGCCCTGAGGGGCGGGGAGCTGTTTTTT	.	.	TRBV15	TRBJ2-2
CASSYSTQLKGYTF	TGTGCCAGCAGTTACTCTACACAGTTGAAGGGCTACACCTTC	.	.	TRBV6-5	TRBJ1-2
CASSLNGYPSTDTQYF	TGTGCCAGCAGCTTAAACGGGTATCCTAGCACAGATACGCAGTATTTT	.	.	TRBV11-2	TRBJ2-3